The 29 T cell receptor beta chains given below trace back to one sample, sequenced in a study of OX40 agonist ivuxolimab in advanced cancers. Generated by immunoSEQ multiplex PCR, the TCRdb table keeps only in-frame clones and is missing some. The profile shows around 67,000 clones, about 85% of them singletons. Sequencing was performed on CD4+ or CD8+ T cells sorted from blood, taken in a trial of the OX40 agonist ivuxolimab. The receptors stem from an adult with an advanced solid tumor such as melanoma, head and neck, liver or kidney cancer.

The rearrangement uses TRBV11-2 and TRBJ2-1; maybe TRBD2 (5 bases). Germline CDR1 reads SGHAT; CDR2 reads FQNNGV. There are 15 residues in the CDR3. Trimming shortened V by 1 base and J by 1 base, and 8 bases separated the two germline ends. Written as DNA, the CDR3 is TGTGCCAGCAGCTTAGGGACTCCGTCCTACAATGAGCAGTTCTTC. It is translated as CASSLGTPSYNEQFF.

The table lists this clone with a count of one. CDR3: CASSPRTSGPYEQYF. CDR3 DNA sequence: TGTGCCAGCAGCCCCCGGACTAGCGGACCCTACGAGCAGTACTTC. This sequence joins TRBV9 and TRBJ2-5, with 10 bases aligning to TRBD2. The J call is uncertain, as TRBJ2-7 better fits the DNA end. The CDR3 covers 15 residues. CDR1 and CDR2 (germline): SGDLS, YYNGEE.

This clone was seen once. The chain couples TRBV7-3 to TRBJ2-2; 7 bases are a match to TRBD2. Germline loops: CDR1 SGHTA, CDR2 FQGTGA. V trimming: 0 bases; J trimming: 14 bases; junction bases outside the gene matches: 9. The CDR3 consists of 14 residues. CDR3 nucleotide sequence: TGTGCCAGCAGCTTAACAACCACGTCGGGAGGACTGTTTTTT. This translates into CASSLTTTSGGLFF.

The V and J genes are TRBV25-1 and TRBJ2-3, with 7 positions matching TRBD2. The CDR3 consists of 15 residues. V dropped 8 bases and J dropped 6; count of bases not matched to a gene: 14. The V gene's germline CDR1 is MGHDK and CDR2 SYGVNS. In DNA, the CDR3 is TGTGCCAGCGGGGAACTGGCGGGGGAGTCGGATACGCAGTATTTT. This gives the protein CASGELAGESDTQYF. Full variable domain (missing parts from reference TRBV25-1 and TRBJ2-3): EADIYQTPRYLVIGTGKKITLECSQTMGHDKMYWYQQDPGMELHLIHYSYGVNSTEKGDLSSESTVSRIRTEHFPLTLESARPSHTSQYLCASGELAGESDTQYFGPGTRLTVL.

This chain connects TRBV7-2 to TRBJ2-6; 7 nucleotides line up with TRBD1. The CDR3 is 17 residues long. Trimming took 5 bases from V and 0 from J; bases not matched to a gene: 7. CDR1 and CDR2 from the germline V gene are SGHTA and FQGNSA. The CDR3 DNA follows: TGTGCCAGCAGCACGGGACAGCCCAACTCTGGGGCCAACGTCCTGACTTTC. It codes for CASSTGQPNSGANVLTF. Complete variable domain (other parts from reference TRBV7-2 and TRBJ2-6): GAGVSQSPSNKVTEKGKDVELRCDPISGHTALYWYRQSLGQGLEFLIYFQGNSAPDKSGLPSDRFSAERTGGSVSTLTIQRTQQEDSAVYLCASSTGQPNSGANVLTFGAGSRLTVL.

The chain has TRBV12-5 and TRBJ2-7, with D maybe TRBD1 (6 bases). Trimming took 9 bases from V and 7 from J, leaving 19 bases between them. CDR1 is LGHNT and CDR2 is FRNRAP in the germline V gene. CDR3 length: 13 amino acids. For the CDR3, the DNA is TGTGCTAGCCTACAGGGCCCAATACGGGAGCAGTACTTC. Translation gives CASLQGPIREQYF.

This chain joins TRBV7-2 and TRBJ2-5; TRBD2 agrees at 9 bases. The germline V gene encodes CDR1 SGHTA and CDR2 FQGNSA. The CDR3 contains 17 residues. Trimming took 2 bases from V and 0 from J; bases not matched to a gene: 7. CDR3 in DNA: TGTGCCAGCAGCTTACGTGTTGCGGGAGGGCACCAAGAGACCCAGTACTTC. This translates into CASSLRVAGGHQETQYF. The full variable domain, in which reference TRBV7-2 and TRBJ2-5 provide the parts outside the CDR3, is GAGVSQSPSNKVTEKGKDVELRCDPISGHTALYWYRQSLGQGLEFLIYFQGNSAPDKSGLPSDRFSAERTGGSVSTLTIQRTQQEDSAVYLCASSLRVAGGHQETQYFGPGTRLLVL.

This clone was detected once. The V gene is TRBV5-4, the J gene TRBJ1-5; no reliable D call. Deletions cut 5 bases from V and 0 bases from J, with 18 bases between. Germline CDR1 and CDR2: SGHNT and YYREEE (reference sequence). The CDR3 is made up of 17 amino acids. The CDR3 reads CASSYSIGHFSNQPQHF. The DNA for the CDR3 is TGTGCCAGCAGTTATTCAATAGGGCACTTTAGCAATCAGCCCCAGCATTTT.

Of note for this clone: The sample carries other DNA sequences with the same CDR3. The gene calls are TRBV11-2 and TRBJ2-5, with 7 bases matching TRBD2. Germline V CDR1 and CDR2: SGHAT, FQNNGV. The CDR3 contains 13 residues. V was pared by 6 bases and J by 2 bases, with 3 bases of the junction left unmatched. The CDR3 loop is CASSQLAQETQYF. CDR3 coding DNA: TGTGCCAGCAGTCAACTAGCGCAAGAGACCCAGTACTTC.

This clone was recorded once. The chain recombines TRBV2 with TRBJ1-4; D unclear. The CDR3 is 15 residues long. Per germline, CDR1 SNHLY and CDR2 FYNNEI. The V end lost 5 bases, the J end lost 3 bases, and 13 bases lay between the germline ends. The CDR3 protein is CASSLRPNANEKLFF. CDR3 in DNA: TGTGCCAGCAGTTTGAGACCGAACGCTAATGAAAAACTGTTTTTT.

The CDR3 sequence is CASSPSGDYYGYTF. The CDR3 DNA follows: TGTGCCAGCAGCCCTTCAGGCGACTACTATGGCTACACCTTC. The rearrangement joins TRBV14 to TRBJ1-2; D is undetermined. CDR1 and CDR2 from the germline V gene are SGHDN and FVKESK. With 4 bases removed from V and 3 bases from J, the gap between germline ends came to 12 bases. CDR3 length equals 14 residues.

This clone has a single count. This sequence joins TRBV18 and TRBJ1-2; the D gene is possibly TRBD1 (6 bases). This CDR3 region has 16 residues. Per the germline V gene, CDR1 is KGHSH and CDR2 is LQKENI. Trimming took 2 bases from V and 0 from J, leaving 13 bases between them. CDR3 DNA: TGTGCCAGCTCACCAAGGGGGGACGATACTAACTATGGCTACACCTTC. Translation: CASSPRGDDTNYGYTF.

The chain joins TRBV5-4 to TRBJ2-5, with a possible D match to TRBD2 (5 bases). From germline, CDR1 is SGHNT and CDR2 YYREEE (reference sequence). The CDR3 contains 13 residues. V lost 4 bases, J lost 5 bases, and 12 bases lay in between. DNA for the CDR3: TGTGCCAGCAGCCGGGATCTCGGGGAGACCCAGTACTTC. Protein product: CASSRDLGETQYF.

The gene calls are TRBV29-1 and TRBJ1-1; 9 bases line up with TRBD1. The germline CDR1 and CDR2 sequences are SQVTM and ANQGSEA. After removal of 4 bases from V and 2 bases from J, the junction contained 5 bases not matched to a gene. The CDR3 covers 14 residues. CDR3 loop: CSVGGTGTNTEAFF. The CDR3 region has the DNA TGCAGCGTTGGGGGGACAGGGACTAACACTGAAGCTTTCTTT.

V and J are TRBV7-3 and TRBJ1-3, with D perhaps TRBD1 (6 bases). The CDR3 is 15 amino acids. Germline CDR1 is SGHTA and CDR2 is FQGTGA. Trimming pared 0 bases from V and 2 bases from J, leaving 8 bases between. The CDR3 sequence is CASSLTSGAGNTIYF. CDR3 coding DNA: TGTGCCAGCAGCTTAACGTCAGGGGCTGGAAACACCATATATTTT.

This rearrangement joins TRBV10-3 to TRBJ1-6; D gene uncertain. There are 12 residues in the CDR3. Per germline, CDR1 ENHRY and CDR2 SYGVKD. Trimming took 10 bases from V and 9 from J, leaving 13 bases between them. The CDR3 loop is CATTTLGSPLHF. The CDR3 DNA is TGTGCCACCACGACGCTCGGTTCACCCCTCCACTTT.

V gene TRBV7-9 combines with J gene TRBJ1-2; 9 bases line up with TRBD1. CDR3 length: 17 residues. Germline-derived CDR1 and CDR2 are SEHNR and FQNEAQ (reference sequence). The J segment lost 7 bases and the V segment lost 0 bases, leaving 12 bases of the junction unmatched. As DNA, the CDR3 is TGTGCCAGCAGCTTAGCTGGGACAGGGAGAGGTGGCTTTGGCTACACCTTC. It yields the protein CASSLAGTGRGGFGYTF.

The V gene is TRBV28, the J gene TRBJ1-1; TRBD1 agrees at 7 bases. Germline V gives CDR1 MDHEN, CDR2 SYDVKM. V shed 5 bases, J shed 0 bases, and the junction held 3 bases outside the gene matches. The CDR3 extends over 14 amino acids. Here the CDR3 DNA reads TGTGCCAGCAGTCAACAGGGGATGAACACTGAAGCTTTCTTT. As protein: CASSQQGMNTEAFF.

This rearrangement joins TRBV5-1 to TRBJ2-7, with TRBD2 matching 10 bases. The junction had 13 bases not matched to a gene; V was cut back by 3 bases and J by 7 bases. This CDR3 is built from 16 residues. Germline-derived CDR1 and CDR2 are SGHRS and YFSETQ. The chain's CDR3 is CASSSDLLRAGGEQYF. The DNA of the CDR3 is TGCGCCAGCAGCTCAGATCTCCTACGAGCGGGGGGGGAGCAGTACTTC.

The V gene is TRBV7-9, the J gene TRBJ1-5; D remains ambiguous. Germline CDR1 reads SEHNR; CDR2 reads FQNEAQ (reference sequence). With 1 base removed from V and 5 bases from J, the gap between germline ends came to 9 bases. This CDR3 is 14 amino acids long. This chain's CDR3 is CASSLVSGHQPQHF. Here the CDR3 DNA reads TGTGCCAGCAGCTTAGTTTCCGGGCATCAGCCCCAGCATTTT. Looking up the rest from reference TRBV7-9 and TRBJ1-5 gives the full variable domain: DTGVSQNPRHKITKRGQNVTFRCDPISEHNRLYWYRQTLGQGPEFLTYFQNEAQLEKSRLLSDRFSAERPKGSFSTLEIQRTEQGDSAMYLCASSLVSGHQPQHFGDGTRLSIL.

The chain combines TRBV30 with TRBJ1-2, with TRBD1 identical over 9 bases. The CDR3 covers 13 residues. CDR1 is GTSNPN, CDR2 SVGIG, per germline (reference sequence). The V and J ends lost 4 bases and 8 bases, in that order; junction bases with no gene match: 8. The CDR3 DNA sequence: TGTGCCTGGACCCAACAGGGGGCGCGGGGCTACACCTTC. Translated, it gives CAWTQQGARGYTF. Full variable domain (remainder filled in from reference TRBV30 and TRBJ1-2): SQTIHQWPATLVQPVGSPLSLECTVEGTSNPNLYWYRQAAGRGLQLLFYSVGIGQISSEVPQNLSASRPQDRQFILSSKKLLLSDSGFYLCAWTQQGARGYTFGSGTRLTVV.

V gene TRBV28 combines with J gene TRBJ1-5; no clear D. V was pared by 4 bases and J by 1 base, with 14 bases between. This CDR3 is 16 amino acids long. Germline V lookup: CDR1 MDHEN, CDR2 SYDVKM. CDR3 in amino acids: CASSSLGWESNQPQHF. The CDR3 DNA sequence: TGTGCCAGCAGTTCCCTAGGATGGGAAAGCAATCAGCCCCAGCATTTT.

This clone was counted a single time. The chain links TRBV11-2 to TRBJ1-6; no clear D gene. The CDR3 is made up of 11 amino acids. V was trimmed by 1 base and J by 10 bases, leaving 2 bases between them. The germline CDR1 and CDR2 sequences are SGHAT and FQNNGV. For the CDR3, the DNA is TGTGCCAGCAGCTTAGCCTCACCCCTCCACTTT. This gives the protein CASSLASPLHF.

V usage is TRBV6-5 and J usage is TRBJ1-1; TRBD1 is a possible D gene (6 bases). The V gene lost 3 bases and the J gene lost 7 bases, with 15 bases spanning the gap. The CDR3 spans 14 residues. Germline CDR1 reads MNHEY; CDR2 reads SVGAGI. CDR3 residues: CASSYQQGGREAFF. The CDR3 DNA sequence: TGTGCCAGCAGTTATCAACAGGGAGGTCGTGAAGCTTTCTTT.

This chain links TRBV9 with TRBJ1-2; D is unresolved. The CDR3 sequence is 13 residues long. The germline gives CDR1 SGDLS, CDR2 YYNGEE. Trimming stripped 0 bases from V and 3 bases from J, with 6 bases between. The CDR3 coding sequence is TGTGCCAGCAGCGTAGCCCTGGACTATGGCTACACCTTC. Its protein is CASSVALDYGYTF.

By sample share, this clone is medium-sized. The chain employs TRBV5-5 and TRBJ2-5; 11 nucleotides agree with TRBD1. The V gene's germline CDR1 is SGHKS and CDR2 YYEKEE (reference sequence). CDR3 length: 16 residues. J lost 4 bases, V lost 0 bases, and 5 bases had no gene match. CDR3 sequence: CASSLGTGGAVETQYF. The CDR3 DNA reads TGTGCCAGCAGCTTGGGGACAGGGGGCGCGGTAGAGACCCAGTACTTC.

The chain couples TRBV30 to TRBJ1-4; D is unclear. This CDR3 contains 14 residues. Germline-derived CDR1 and CDR2 are GTSNPN and SVGIG (reference sequence). With 3 bases removed from V and 3 bases from J, the gap between germline ends came to 11 bases. Here the CDR3 reads CAWSVKGANEKLFF. CDR3 DNA: TGTGCCTGGAGCGTAAAAGGAGCTAATGAAAAACTGTTTTTT.

The genes are TRBV2 and TRBJ2-1, with TRBD2 matching over 10 bases. Germline CDR1 reads SNHLY; CDR2 reads FYNNEI. There are 15 residues in the CDR3. Losses at the gene ends were 4 bases for V and 3 bases for J; bases not matched to a gene: 3. The DNA of the CDR3 is TGTGCCAGCAGTGCAACTAGCGGGGACTACAATGAGCAGTTCTTC. It encodes CASSATSGDYNEQFF.

V and J are TRBV12-5 and TRBJ1-1; a weak D match, TRBD1 (5 bases). The CDR3 has 13 residues. V was clipped by 6 bases and J by 4 bases, with 12 bases between them. The germline gives CDR1 LGHNT, CDR2 FRNRAP. CDR3 in DNA: TGTGCTAGTGGGGGGGTTTCAGGCACTGAAGCTTTCTTT. The encoded protein is CASGGVSGTEAFF. Looking up the rest from reference TRBV12-5 and TRBJ1-1 gives the full variable domain: DARVTQTPRHKVTEMGQEVTMRCQPILGHNTVFWYRQTMMQGLELLAYFRNRAPLDDSGMPKDRFSAEMPDATLATLKIQPSEPRDSAVYFCASGGVSGTEAFFGQGTRLTVV.